Included here is one TCR beta chain sequence, with context. The data are from a study of blood T cells in healthy people across ages. With a J-beta primer mix and a sample-barcoded 5' primer, a second PCR ran roughly 7 to 11 cycles. TCRdb processed the 5' RACE reads anew with MiXCR; each CDR3 protein has one entry. The sample includes hundreds of thousands of distinct CDR3 sequences, roughly 64% of them seen just once. Those donating, healthy Caucasian individuals from Russia, were aged roughly 6 to 90. Germline V gene lookup returns CDR1 MNHEY and CDR2 SVGAGI. The CDR3 sequence is 15 residues long. V lost 4 bases and J lost 4, with 16 bases in between.

This clonotype originated in a man aged 30 to 45 in good health. The V call is TRBV6-5, the J call TRBJ1-2; perhaps TRBD1 as D (5 bases). Sequenced sample: blood. This CDR3 is CASSWRGTLAYGYTF. CDR3 sequence (DNA): TGTGCCAGCAGTTGGAGGGGTACTTTGGCCTATGGCTACACCTTC.